A selection of T cell receptor beta chains follows, all from one sample in a study of vaccination and CD4 T cells after COVID-19. These TCRs are of unknown antigen specificity. One entry per CDR3 protein results from TCRdb running MiXCR on the PCR reads. The sample shows around 15,000 distinct CDR3 sequences, 50% to 65% of them seen only once. The sequencing here drew on CD4+ T cells from blood, cultured in vitro, taken before SARS-CoV-2 vaccination. The source of these receptors is a human donor who had recovered from COVID-19. Each CDR3 is given with its conserved first and last residue. Each record gives: D gene, V gene, clone size, CDR3 length, J gene, CDR3 protein, CDR3 DNA. The D gene is left open where the match is weak. Rows give clone size only sometimes, using once, few, many, or a class for an expanded clone.

.	TRBV24-1	.	14	TRBJ2-5	CATSDSNRVETQYF	TGTGCCACCAGTGATTCAAACAGGGTCGAGACCCAGTACTTC
TRBD1	TRBV6-1	.	14	TRBJ2-1	CASGYRGRADEQFF	TGTGCCAGCGGATACAGGGGGCGAGCCGATGAGCAGTTCTTC
TRBD2	TRBV2	.	15	TRBJ2-5	CASSGLAGGEETQYF	TGTGCCAGCAGCGGACTAGCGGGAGGGGAAGAGACCCAGTACTTC
TRBD2	TRBV7-2	.	15	TRBJ2-3	CASRPSGRRGDTQYF	TGTGCCAGCAGACCTAGCGGGAGAAGAGGAGATACGCAGTATTTT
.	TRBV30	once	11	TRBJ1-1	CAWSRTRGAFF	TGTGCCTGGAGCAGAACTCGGGGGGCTTTCTTT
TRBD2	TRBV6-5	.	17	TRBJ2-4	CASSYIAGVIAKNIQYF	TGTGCCAGCAGTTACATAGCGGGGGTTATAGCCAAAAACATTCAGTACTTC
.	TRBV7-2	few	13	TRBJ2-2	CASSLMNTGELFF	TGTGCCAGCAGCCTAATGAACACCGGGGAGCTGTTTTTT
.	TRBV15	.	15	TRBJ2-7	CATSRDLGQSYEQYF	TGTGCCACCAGCAGAGATCTGGGCCAGTCCTACGAGCAGTACTTC
.	TRBV6-1	.	16	TRBJ1-5	CASSEAPGHSNQPQHF	TGTGCCAGCAGTGAAGCTCCGGGACACAGCAATCAGCCCCAGCATTTT
TRBD2	TRBV20-1	.	13	TRBJ2-1	CSASRTSGSLQFF	TGCAGTGCCAGCAGGACTAGCGGGAGTCTGCAGTTCTTC
.	TRBV7-8	few	12	TRBJ2-3	CASSLYTDTQYF	TGTGCCAGCAGCTTGTACACAGATACGCAGTATTTT
TRBD2	TRBV6-1	.	17	TRBJ2-3	CASSERLAGLSTDTQYF	TGTGCCAGCAGTGAACGGCTAGCGGGCCTTAGCACAGATACGCAGTATTTT
TRBD1	TRBV4-2	.	19	TRBJ2-4	CASSQGGQESSLAKNIQYF	TGTGCCAGCAGCCAAGGGGGACAGGAGAGTTCCTTAGCCAAAAACATTCAGTACTTC